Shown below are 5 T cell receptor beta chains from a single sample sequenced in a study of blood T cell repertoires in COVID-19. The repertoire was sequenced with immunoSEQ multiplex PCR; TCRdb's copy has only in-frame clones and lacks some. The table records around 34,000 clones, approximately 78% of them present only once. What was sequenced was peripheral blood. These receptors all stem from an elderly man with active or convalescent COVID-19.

The CDR3 spells CATSDPAKGDTQYF. CDR3 DNA sequence: TGTGCCACCAGTGATCCGGCGAAGGGGGATACGCAGTATTTT. The chain carries TRBV24-1 and TRBJ2-3; TRBD1 is a possible D gene (5 bases). The V gene's germline CDR1 is KGHDR and CDR2 SFDVKD. Between the trimmed V and J ends, which lost 3 bases and 6 bases, there was a span of 12 bases. The CDR3 covers 14 residues.

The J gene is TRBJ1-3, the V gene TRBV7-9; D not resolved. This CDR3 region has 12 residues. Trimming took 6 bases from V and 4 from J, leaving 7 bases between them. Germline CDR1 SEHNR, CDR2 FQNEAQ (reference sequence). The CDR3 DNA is TGTGCCAGCAGTCAATCAGGAAACACCATATATTTT. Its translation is CASSQSGNTIYF.

CDR3 amino acids: CASSNNRGGWDGYTF. DNA of the CDR3: TGTGCCAGCAGTAATAACAGGGGCGGCTGGGATGGCTACACCTTC. The chain has TRBV6-5 and TRBJ1-2; 7 bases align to TRBD1. V shed 5 bases and J 6 bases; nucleotides not matched to a gene: 12. Germline V lookup: CDR1 MNHEY, CDR2 SVGAGI. This CDR3 is built from 15 residues.

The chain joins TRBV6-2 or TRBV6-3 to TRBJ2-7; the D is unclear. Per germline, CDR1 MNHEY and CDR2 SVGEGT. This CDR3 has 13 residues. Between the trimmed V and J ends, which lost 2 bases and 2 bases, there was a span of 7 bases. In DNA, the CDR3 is TGTGCCAGCAGTTACCAGGAACCCTACGAGCAGTACTTC. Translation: CASSYQEPYEQYF.

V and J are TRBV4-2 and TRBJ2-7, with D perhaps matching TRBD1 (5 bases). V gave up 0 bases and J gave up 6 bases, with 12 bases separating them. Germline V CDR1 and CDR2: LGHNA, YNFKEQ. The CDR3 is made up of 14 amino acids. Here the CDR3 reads CASSQEADIREQYF. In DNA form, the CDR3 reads TGTGCCAGCAGCCAAGAGGCGGACATTCGCGAGCAGTACTTC.